This T cell receptor beta chain was captured in a study of regulatory T cells in long-lasting Graves disease. Whole-study findings and limits: There were preferences for TRBV28, TRBJ1-2 and TRBJ2-5 in persistent disease. Sampling was limited to peripheral blood rather than thyroid tissue.

Building the TCR beta libraries relied on iRepertoire HTBI primers, and CDR3 regions underwent Arm-PCR. TCRdb processed the multiplex PCR reads anew with MiXCR; each CDR3 protein has one entry. The sample yields approximately 690,000 distinct CDR3 sequences, 25% to 35% seen once. V was shortened by 2 bases and J by 5 bases, with 8 bases between the two germline ends. This CDR3 comprises 12 residues. The germline CDR1 and CDR2 sequences are SGHRS and YFSETQ. There are a few counts of this clonotype. No antigen is known for it. Stated time point: persistent/refractory GD, antithyroid drugs over 5 years with positive TRAb. PBMCs were the source of the RNA used for TCR sequencing. Criteria from the American Thyroid Association guidelines were applied to diagnose Graves' disease.

This specimen consisted of peripheral blood mononuclear cells (PBMCs), obtained when the disease was refractory, from a patient treated with antithyroid drugs. The V call is TRBV5-1, the J call TRBJ2-7; no clear D. The origin of this receptor is a female donor with Graves disease. As DNA, the CDR3 is TGCGCCAGCAGCTTTCCCACTAACGAGCAGTACTTC. Translated, it gives CASSFPTNEQYF.